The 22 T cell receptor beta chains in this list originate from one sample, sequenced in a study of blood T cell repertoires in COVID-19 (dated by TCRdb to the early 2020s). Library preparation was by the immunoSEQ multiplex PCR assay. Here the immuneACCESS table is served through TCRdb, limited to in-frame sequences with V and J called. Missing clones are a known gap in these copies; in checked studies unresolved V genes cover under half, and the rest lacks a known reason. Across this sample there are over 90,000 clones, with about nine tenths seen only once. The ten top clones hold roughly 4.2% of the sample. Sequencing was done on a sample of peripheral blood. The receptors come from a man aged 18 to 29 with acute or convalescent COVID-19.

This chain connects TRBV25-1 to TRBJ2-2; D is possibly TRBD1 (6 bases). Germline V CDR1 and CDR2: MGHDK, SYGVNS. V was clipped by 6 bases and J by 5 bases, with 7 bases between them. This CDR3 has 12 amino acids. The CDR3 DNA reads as TGTGCCAGCAGACAGGGAACCGGGGAGCTGTTTTTT. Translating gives CASRQGTGELFF. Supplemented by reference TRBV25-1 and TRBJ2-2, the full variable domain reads EADIYQTPRYLVIGTGKKITLECSQTMGHDKMYWYQQDPGMELHLIHYSYGVNSTEKGDLSSESTVSRIRTEHFPLTLESARPSHTSQYLCASRQGTGELFFGEGSRLTVL.

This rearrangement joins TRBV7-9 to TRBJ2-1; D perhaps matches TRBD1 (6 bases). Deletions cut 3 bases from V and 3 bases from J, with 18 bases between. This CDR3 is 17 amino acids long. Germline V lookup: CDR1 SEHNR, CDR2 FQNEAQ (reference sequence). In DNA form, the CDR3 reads TGTGCCAGCAGCTTCCCCGAGGGACACGGAGTCTACAATGAGCAGTTCTTC. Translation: CASSFPEGHGVYNEQFF. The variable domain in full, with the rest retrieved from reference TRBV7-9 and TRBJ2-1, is DTGVSQNPRHKITKRGQNVTFRCDPISEHNRLYWYRQTLGQGPEFLTYFQNEAQLEKSRLLSDRFSAERPKGSFSTLEIQRTEQGDSAMYLCASSFPEGHGVYNEQFFGPGTRLTVL.

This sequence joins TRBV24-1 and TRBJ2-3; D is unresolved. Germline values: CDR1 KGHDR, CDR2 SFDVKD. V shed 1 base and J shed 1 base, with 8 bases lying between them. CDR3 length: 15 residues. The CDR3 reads CATSDLRQGTDTQYF. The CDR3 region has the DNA TGTGCCACCAGTGATTTAAGGCAGGGCACAGATACGCAGTATTTT.

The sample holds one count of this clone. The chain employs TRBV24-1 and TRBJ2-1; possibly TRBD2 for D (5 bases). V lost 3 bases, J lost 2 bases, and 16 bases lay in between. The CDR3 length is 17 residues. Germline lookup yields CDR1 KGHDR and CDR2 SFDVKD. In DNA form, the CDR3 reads TGTGCCACCAGTGATGCCACGGGGTCCAATACCTACAATGAGCAGTTCTTC. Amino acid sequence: CATSDATGSNTYNEQFF.

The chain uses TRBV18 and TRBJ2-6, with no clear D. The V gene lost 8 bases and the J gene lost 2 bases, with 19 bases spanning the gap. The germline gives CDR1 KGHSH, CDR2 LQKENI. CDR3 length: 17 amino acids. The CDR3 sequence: CASAPRNSQTGANVLTF. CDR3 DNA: TGTGCCAGCGCCCCTCGGAACAGCCAGACTGGGGCCAACGTCCTGACTTTC. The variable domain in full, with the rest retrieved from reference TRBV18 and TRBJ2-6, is NAGVMQNPRHLVRRRGQEARLRCSPMKGHSHVYWYRQLPEEGLKFMVYLQKENIIDESGMPKERFSAEFPKEGPSILRIQQVVRGDSAAYFCASAPRNSQTGANVLTFGAGSRLTVL.

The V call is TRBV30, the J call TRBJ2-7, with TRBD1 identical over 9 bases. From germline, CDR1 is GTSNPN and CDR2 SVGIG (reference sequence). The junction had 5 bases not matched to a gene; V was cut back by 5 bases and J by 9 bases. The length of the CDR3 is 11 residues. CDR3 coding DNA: TGTGCCTGGGACAGGGGGAGGGTGCAGTACTTC. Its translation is CAWDRGRVQYF.

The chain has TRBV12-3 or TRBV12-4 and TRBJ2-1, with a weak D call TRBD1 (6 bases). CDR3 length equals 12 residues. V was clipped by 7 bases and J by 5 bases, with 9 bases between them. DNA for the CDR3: TGTGCCAGCAATGGACAGAACAATGAGCAGTTCTTC. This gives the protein CASNGQNNEQFF.

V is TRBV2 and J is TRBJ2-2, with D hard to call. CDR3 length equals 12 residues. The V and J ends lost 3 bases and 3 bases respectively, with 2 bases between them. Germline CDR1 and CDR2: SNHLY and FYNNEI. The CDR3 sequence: CASSDDTGELFF. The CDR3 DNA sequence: TGTGCCAGCAGTGACGACACCGGGGAGCTGTTTTTT.

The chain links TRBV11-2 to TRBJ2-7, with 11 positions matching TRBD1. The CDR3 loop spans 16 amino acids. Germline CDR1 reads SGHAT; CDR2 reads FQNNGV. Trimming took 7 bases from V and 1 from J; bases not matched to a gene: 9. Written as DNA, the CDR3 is TGTGCCAGCACCCCTTCCGGGACAGGGGGATCCTACGAGCAGTACTTC. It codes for CASTPSGTGGSYEQYF.

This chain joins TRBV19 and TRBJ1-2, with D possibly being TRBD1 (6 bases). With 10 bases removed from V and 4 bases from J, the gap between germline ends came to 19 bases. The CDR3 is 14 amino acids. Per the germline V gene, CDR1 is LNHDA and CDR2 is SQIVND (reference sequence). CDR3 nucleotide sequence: TGTGCCACCACACAGGGTAAGAACATCTATGGCTACACCTTC. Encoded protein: CATTQGKNIYGYTF.

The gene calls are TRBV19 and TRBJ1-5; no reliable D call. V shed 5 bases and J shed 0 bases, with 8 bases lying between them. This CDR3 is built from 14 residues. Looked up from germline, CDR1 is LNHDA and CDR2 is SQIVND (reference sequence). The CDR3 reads CASSSQNSNQPQHF. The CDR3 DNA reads TGTGCCAGTAGTTCCCAGAATAGCAATCAGCCCCAGCATTTT.

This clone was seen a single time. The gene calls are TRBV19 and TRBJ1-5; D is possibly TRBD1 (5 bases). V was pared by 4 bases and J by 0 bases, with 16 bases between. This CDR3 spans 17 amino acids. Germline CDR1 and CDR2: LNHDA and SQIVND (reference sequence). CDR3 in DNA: TGTGCCAGTAGTAGGGGGGATTTGAGTAATAGCAATCAGCCCCAGCATTTT. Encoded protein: CASSRGDLSNSNQPQHF.

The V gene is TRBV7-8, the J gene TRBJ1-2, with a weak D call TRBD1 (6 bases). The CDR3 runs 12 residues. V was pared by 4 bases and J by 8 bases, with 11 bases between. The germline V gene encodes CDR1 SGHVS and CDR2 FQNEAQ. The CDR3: CASSSNREGYTF. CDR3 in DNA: TGTGCCAGCAGCTCTAACAGGGAGGGCTACACCTTC.

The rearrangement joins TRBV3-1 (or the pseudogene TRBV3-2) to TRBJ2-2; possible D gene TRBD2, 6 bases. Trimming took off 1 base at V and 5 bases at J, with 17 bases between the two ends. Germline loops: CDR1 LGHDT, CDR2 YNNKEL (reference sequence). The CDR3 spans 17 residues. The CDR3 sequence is CASSQVLGGERTGELFF. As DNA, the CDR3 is TGTGCCAGCAGCCAAGTTTTGGGGGGAGAGAGAACCGGGGAGCTGTTTTTT.

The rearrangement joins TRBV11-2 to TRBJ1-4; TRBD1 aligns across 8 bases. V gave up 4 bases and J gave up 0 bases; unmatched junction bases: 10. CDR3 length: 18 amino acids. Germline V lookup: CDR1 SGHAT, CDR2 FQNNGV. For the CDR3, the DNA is TGTGCCAGCAGCTCCGGGACAGGAGGGGGTTCAACTAATGAAAAACTGTTTTTT. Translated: CASSSGTGGGSTNEKLFF.

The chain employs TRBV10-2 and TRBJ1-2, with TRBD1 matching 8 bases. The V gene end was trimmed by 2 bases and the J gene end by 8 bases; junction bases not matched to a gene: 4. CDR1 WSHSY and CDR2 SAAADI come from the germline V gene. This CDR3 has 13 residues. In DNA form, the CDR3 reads TGCGCCAGCAGTGAGGGACAGGGAATAGGCTACACCTTC. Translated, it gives CASSEGQGIGYTF.

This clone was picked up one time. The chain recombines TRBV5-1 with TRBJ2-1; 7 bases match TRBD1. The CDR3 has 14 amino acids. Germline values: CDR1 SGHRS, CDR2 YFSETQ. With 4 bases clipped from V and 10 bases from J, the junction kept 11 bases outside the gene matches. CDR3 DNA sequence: TGCGCCAGCAGCCTACAACAGGGGCTTGGAGAGCAGTTCTTC. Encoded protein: CASSLQQGLGEQFF.

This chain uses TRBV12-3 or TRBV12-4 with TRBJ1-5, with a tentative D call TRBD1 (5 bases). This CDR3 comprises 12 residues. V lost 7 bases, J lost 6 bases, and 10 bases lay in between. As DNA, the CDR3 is TGTGCCAGCACCCGGGGGTTTCAGCCCCAGCATTTT. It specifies CASTRGFQPQHF.

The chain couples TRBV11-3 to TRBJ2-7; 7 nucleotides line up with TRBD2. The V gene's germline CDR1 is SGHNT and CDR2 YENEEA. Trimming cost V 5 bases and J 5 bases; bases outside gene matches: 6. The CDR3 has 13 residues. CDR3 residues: CASSRGVNHEQYF. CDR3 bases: TGTGCCAGCAGCCGGGGGGTGAACCACGAGCAGTACTTC.

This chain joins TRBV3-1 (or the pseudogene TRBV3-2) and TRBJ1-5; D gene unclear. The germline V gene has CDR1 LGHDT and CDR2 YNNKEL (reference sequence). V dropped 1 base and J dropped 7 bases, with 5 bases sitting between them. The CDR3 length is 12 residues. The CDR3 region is CASSQGEQPQHF. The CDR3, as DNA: TGTGCCAGCAGCCAAGGAGAGCAGCCCCAGCATTTT.

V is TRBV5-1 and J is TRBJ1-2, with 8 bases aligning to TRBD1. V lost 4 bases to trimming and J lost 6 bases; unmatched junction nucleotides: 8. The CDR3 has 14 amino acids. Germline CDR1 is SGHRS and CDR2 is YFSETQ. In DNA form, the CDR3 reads TGCGCCAGCAGCCCAGGGGGCGCTGACCATGGCTACACCTTC. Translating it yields CASSPGGADHGYTF.

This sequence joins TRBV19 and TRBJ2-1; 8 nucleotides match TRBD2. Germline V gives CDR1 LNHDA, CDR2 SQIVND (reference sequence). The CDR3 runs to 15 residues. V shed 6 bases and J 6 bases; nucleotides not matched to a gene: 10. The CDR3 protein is CASRPRLARPNEQFF. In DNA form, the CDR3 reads TGTGCCAGTAGACCCCGACTAGCGAGACCCAATGAGCAGTTCTTC.